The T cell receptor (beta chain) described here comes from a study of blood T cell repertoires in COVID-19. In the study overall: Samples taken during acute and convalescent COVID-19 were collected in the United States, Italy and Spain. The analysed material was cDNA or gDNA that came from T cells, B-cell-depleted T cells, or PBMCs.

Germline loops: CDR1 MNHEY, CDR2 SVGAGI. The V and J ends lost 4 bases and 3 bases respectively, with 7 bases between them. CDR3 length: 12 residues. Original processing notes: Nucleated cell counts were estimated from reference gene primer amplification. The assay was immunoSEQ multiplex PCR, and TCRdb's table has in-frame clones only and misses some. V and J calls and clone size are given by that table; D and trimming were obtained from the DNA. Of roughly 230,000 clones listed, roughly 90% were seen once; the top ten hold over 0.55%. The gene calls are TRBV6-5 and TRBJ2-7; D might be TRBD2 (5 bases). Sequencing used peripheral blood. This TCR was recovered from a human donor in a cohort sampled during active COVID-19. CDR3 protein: CASSSGGYEQYF. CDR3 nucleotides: TGTGCCAGCAGTTCAGGAGGCTACGAGCAGTACTTC.